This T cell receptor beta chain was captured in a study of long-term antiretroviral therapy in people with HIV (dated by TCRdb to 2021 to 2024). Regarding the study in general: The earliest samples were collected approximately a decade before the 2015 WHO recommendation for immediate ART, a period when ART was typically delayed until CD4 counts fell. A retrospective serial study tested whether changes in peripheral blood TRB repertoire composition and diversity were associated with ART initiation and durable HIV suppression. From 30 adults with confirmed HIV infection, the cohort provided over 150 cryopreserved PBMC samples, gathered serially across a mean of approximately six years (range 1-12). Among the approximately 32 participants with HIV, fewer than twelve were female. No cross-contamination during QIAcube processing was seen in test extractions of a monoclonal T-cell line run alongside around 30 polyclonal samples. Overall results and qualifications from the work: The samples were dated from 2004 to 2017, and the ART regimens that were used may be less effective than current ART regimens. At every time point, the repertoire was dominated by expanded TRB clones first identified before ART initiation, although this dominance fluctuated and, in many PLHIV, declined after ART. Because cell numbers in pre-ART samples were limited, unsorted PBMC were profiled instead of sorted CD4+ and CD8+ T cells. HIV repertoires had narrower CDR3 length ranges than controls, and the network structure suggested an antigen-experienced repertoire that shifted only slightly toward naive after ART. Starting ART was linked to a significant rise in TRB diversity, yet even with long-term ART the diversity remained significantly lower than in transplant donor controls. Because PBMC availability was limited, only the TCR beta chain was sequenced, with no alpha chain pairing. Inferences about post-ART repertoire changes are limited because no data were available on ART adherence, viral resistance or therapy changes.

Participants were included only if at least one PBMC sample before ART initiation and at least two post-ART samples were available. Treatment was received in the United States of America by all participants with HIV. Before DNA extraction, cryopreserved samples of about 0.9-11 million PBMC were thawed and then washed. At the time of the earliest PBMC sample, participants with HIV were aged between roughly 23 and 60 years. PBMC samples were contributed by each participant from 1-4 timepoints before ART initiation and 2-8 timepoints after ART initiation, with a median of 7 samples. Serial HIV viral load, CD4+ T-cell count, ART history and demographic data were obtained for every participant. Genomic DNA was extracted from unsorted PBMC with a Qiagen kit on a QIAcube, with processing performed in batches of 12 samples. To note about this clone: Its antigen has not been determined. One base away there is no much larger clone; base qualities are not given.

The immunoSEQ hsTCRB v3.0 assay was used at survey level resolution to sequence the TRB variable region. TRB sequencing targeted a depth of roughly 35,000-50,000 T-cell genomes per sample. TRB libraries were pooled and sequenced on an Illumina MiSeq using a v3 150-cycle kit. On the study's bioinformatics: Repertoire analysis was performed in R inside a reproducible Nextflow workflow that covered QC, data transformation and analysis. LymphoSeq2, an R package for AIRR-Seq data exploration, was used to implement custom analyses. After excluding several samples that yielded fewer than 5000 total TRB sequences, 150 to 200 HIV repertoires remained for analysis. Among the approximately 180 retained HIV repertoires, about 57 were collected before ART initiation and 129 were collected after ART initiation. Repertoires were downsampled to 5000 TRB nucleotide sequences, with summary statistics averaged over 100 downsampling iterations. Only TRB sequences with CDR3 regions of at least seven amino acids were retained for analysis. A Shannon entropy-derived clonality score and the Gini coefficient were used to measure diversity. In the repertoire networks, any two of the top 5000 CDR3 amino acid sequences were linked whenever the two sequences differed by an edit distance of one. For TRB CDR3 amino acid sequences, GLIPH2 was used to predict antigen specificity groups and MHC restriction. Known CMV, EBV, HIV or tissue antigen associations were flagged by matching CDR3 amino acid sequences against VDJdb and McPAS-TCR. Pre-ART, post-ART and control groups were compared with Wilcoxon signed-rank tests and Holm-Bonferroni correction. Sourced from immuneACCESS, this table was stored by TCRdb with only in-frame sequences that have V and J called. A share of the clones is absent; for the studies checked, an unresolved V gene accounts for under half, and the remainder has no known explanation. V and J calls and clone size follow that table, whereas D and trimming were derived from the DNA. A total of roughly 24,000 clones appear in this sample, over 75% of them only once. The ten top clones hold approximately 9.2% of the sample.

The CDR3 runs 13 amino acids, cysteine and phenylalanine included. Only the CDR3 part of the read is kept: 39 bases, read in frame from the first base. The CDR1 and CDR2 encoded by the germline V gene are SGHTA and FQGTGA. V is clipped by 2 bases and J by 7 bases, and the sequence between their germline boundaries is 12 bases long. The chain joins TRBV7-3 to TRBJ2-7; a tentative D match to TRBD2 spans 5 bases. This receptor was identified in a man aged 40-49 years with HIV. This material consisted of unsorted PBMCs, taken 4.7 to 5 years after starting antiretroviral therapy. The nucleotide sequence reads TGTGCCAGCAGCTTACAGAGGGTAGCTGAGCAGTACTTC. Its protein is CASSLQRVAEQYF.